Listed below are T cell receptor beta chains from one sample, sequenced in a study of cytomegalovirus exposure and HLA in healthy donors. Clones were read by immunoSEQ multiplex PCR, and TCRdb kept only the in-frame ones, dropping some. The sample records around 97,000 clones, 60% to 85% being singletons. Sequencing was performed on PBMCs. The receptors come from a man over 45 in good health and CMV-seropositive. CDR3s include the opening cysteine and the closing phenylalanine or tryptophan. D genes are given only for firm matches. The listing skips clone size in some rows; elsewhere it reads once, few, many or a size class.

>TRBJ2-1|TRBV5-1|.|TRBD2
TGCGCCAGCATCCCTCTTCCGGGACTAGTCGATGAGCAGTTCTTC
CASIPLPGLVDEQFF
>TRBJ2-7|TRBV10-1|few|TRBD1
TGCGCCAGCAGTGAAGGGACAGGGGTCTACGAGCAGTACTTC
CASSEGTGVYEQYF
>TRBJ2-5|TRBV7-2|.|TRBD1
TGTGCCAGCAGCACTCACAGGGGGTCGCAGACCCAGTACTTC
CASSTHRGSQTQYF
>TRBJ2-5|TRBV18|.|.
TGTGCCAGCTCACCAGGGGCCCAAGAGACCCAGTACTTC
CASSPGAQETQYF
>TRBJ2-2|TRBV7-7|.|.
TGTGCCAGCAGCCCAACTAACACCGGGGAGCTGTTTTTT
CASSPTNTGELFF
>TRBJ2-7|TRBV2|once|TRBD2
TGTGCCAGCAGTGATACTAGCGGGAGTTACGAGCAGTACTTC
CASSDTSGSYEQYF
>TRBJ1-2|TRBV28|.|.
TGTGCCAGCAGTTGGACAGACTATGGCTACACCTTC
CASSWTDYGYTF
>TRBJ1-5|TRBV7-9|.|TRBD1
TGTGCCAGCAGCGTAGACAGGGTCCAGCATTTT
CASSVDRVQHF
>TRBJ2-7|TRBV28|.|TRBD2
TGTGCCACGGATGGGCTAGCGGGGTACGAGCAGTACTTC
CATDGLAGYEQYF
>TRBJ2-1|TRBV10-3|.|.
TGTGCCATCAGTGAGATTGGCGAGCAGTTCTTC
CAISEIGEQFF
>TRBJ2-7|TRBV9|.|.
TGTGCCAGCAGTTTTTGGGGGCCCCTAACCTACGAGCAGTACTTC
CASSFWGPLTYEQYF
>TRBJ1-1|TRBV6-1|.|TRBD1
TGTGCCAGCAGGAGGGACAGGGTGGCCACTGAAGCTTTCTTT
CASRRDRVATEAFF
>TRBJ2-3|TRBV21-1|.|.
TGTGCCAGCAGCAACTGGGGCGCGACAGATACGCAGTATTTT
CASSNWGATDTQYF
>TRBJ2-3|TRBV29-1|.|.
TGCAGCGTTGTGACCGGGAGAACAGATACGCAGTATTTT
CSVVTGRTDTQYF
>TRBJ2-3|TRBV19|.|.
TGTGCCAGTAAGACAGGAAAAGCAACAGATACGCAGTATTTT
CASKTGKATDTQYF
>TRBJ1-1|TRBV7-3|.|TRBD1
TGTGCCAGCAGCTTAACGTCGGACAGGGGCACTGAAGCTTTCTTT
CASSLTSDRGTEAFF
>TRBJ2-5|TRBV10-2|.|.
TGCGCCAGCACCGACGGGGGAGGAGGAGAAGAGACCCAGTACTTC
CASTDGGGGEETQYF
>TRBJ2-3|TRBV5-1|.|TRBD1
TGCGCCAGCAGCACGGGACAGGGGGTAGGAGATACGCAGTATTTT
CASSTGQGVGDTQYF
>TRBJ2-1|TRBV6-1|.|.
TGTGCCAGCAGTGAACATGGCAACAATGAGCAGTTCTTC
CASSEHGNNEQFF
>TRBJ1-5|TRBV19|.|.
TGTGCCAGTAATCGGAGGGGTGGAGGGCCGGGGCAGCCCCAGCATTTT
CASNRRGGGPGQPQHF
>TRBJ2-5|TRBV27|once|TRBD1
TGTGCCAGCAGTGGGAGAGCAGGGGGCAGATCGGAGACCCAGTACTTC
CASSGRAGGRSETQYF
>TRBJ2-7|TRBV28|.|TRBD1
TGTGCCAGCAGTTTACTGGGGACAGGGGATACCTACGAGCAGTACTTC
CASSLLGTGDTYEQYF
>TRBJ1-1|TRBV30|few|TRBD1
TGTGCCCTTGACAGGGAACGGAACACTGAAGCTTTCTTT
CALDRERNTEAFF
>TRBJ1-3|TRBV6-1|.|TRBD1
TGTGCCAGCAGGGACCGGACAGGTGGAAACACCATATATTTT
CASRDRTGGNTIYF
>TRBJ2-7|TRBV28|.|TRBD1
TGTGCCAGCAGTATTTACAGGGGCCCCCTACCCTACGAGCAGTACTTC
CASSIYRGPLPYEQYF
>TRBJ2-2|TRBV30|.|.
TGTGCCTGGAGTGAGACACCGGGATATAACACCGGGGAGCTGTTTTTT
CAWSETPGYNTGELFF
>TRBJ2-7|TRBV11-2|few|TRBD2
TGTGCCAGCAGCACGGGACTAGCGAAACGACGCGAGCAGTACTTC
CASSTGLAKRREQYF
>TRBJ2-1|TRBV6-1|few|.
TGTGCCAGCAGTGCCGTCGCGCCCCCTTCAAATGAGCAGTTCTTC
CASSAVAPPSNEQFF
>TRBJ2-4|TRBV6-5|.|.
TGTGCCAGCAGCCCCTCGGACTTAGCCAAAAACATTCAGTACTTC
CASSPSDLAKNIQYF
>TRBJ2-1|TRBV4-2|.|TRBD1
TGTGCCAGCAGCCAAGATCTCGGGACAGGGTCGAATGAGCAGTTCTTC
CASSQDLGTGSNEQFF
>TRBJ1-1|TRBV5-1|.|.
TGCGCCAGCAGCTTGGAGGGGTGGACTGAAGCTTTCTTT
CASSLEGWTEAFF
>TRBJ2-3|TRBV2|.|.
TGTGCCAGCAGTGTTGTGGGCCTCGGAGATACGCAGTATTTT
CASSVVGLGDTQYF
>TRBJ1-5|TRBV28|once|.
TGTGCCAGTCACTCCAATCAGCCCCAGCATTTT
CASHSNQPQHF
>TRBJ1-5|TRBV2|.|TRBD1
TGTGCCAGCAGTTCTTTTACAGGGGGGGGTCAGCCCCAGCATTTT
CASSSFTGGGQPQHF
>TRBJ2-7|TRBV19|.|.
TGTGCCAGTAGTCCCCGAGAGGGAGAGCAGTACTTC
CASSPREGEQYF
>TRBJ2-2|TRBV2|.|.
TGTGCCAGCAGTGCGGCCCGAGGTTTGTCCGGGGAGCTGTTTTTT
CASSAARGLSGELFF
>TRBJ2-7|TRBV5-1|once|TRBD2
TGCGCCAGCAGCTTGGGGGCAGCGGGAGGGCTTTTATACGAGCAGTACTTC
CASSLGAAGGLLYEQYF
>TRBJ2-3|TRBV28|.|TRBD2
TGTGCCAGCAGCCCCTCCCTCGGGAGGGCCACAGATACGCAGTATTTT
CASSPSLGRATDTQYF
>TRBJ2-5|TRBV7-9|.|.
TGTGCCAGCAGCTTTAAAGAGACCCAGTACTTC
CASSFKETQYF
>TRBJ2-7|TRBV27|few|.
TGTGCCAGCAGCTCCTCTAGGAACTCCTACGAGCAGTACTTC
CASSSSRNSYEQYF
>TRBJ2-7|TRBV4-1|.|.
TGCGCCAGCAGCCAAGCACCCACAGACTCCTACGAGCAGTACTTC
CASSQAPTDSYEQYF
>TRBJ2-1|TRBV4-2|few|TRBD2
TGTGCCAGCAGCCAAGATGGGACTAGCGGGAGTCATGAGCAGTTCTTC
CASSQDGTSGSHEQFF
>TRBJ2-7|TRBV14|.|TRBD2
TGTGCCAGCAGCCAAGATTGGTCGGGGGGCGAGCAGTACTTC
CASSQDWSGGEQYF
>TRBJ2-7|TRBV7-2|.|TRBD2
TGTGCCAGCAGTCGGACTAGCGGGCGGAGTTCCTACGAGCAGTACTTC
CASSRTSGRSSYEQYF
>TRBJ2-3|TRBV11-3|.|.
TGTGCCAGCAGCCCCCGTTTCTCAGATACGCAGTATTTT
CASSPRFSDTQYF
>TRBJ2-1|TRBV6-5|.|.
TGTGCCAGCAGTTACTCCAGCTCCTACAATGAGCAGTTCTTC
CASSYSSSYNEQFF
>TRBJ2-7|TRBV6-5|.|TRBD1
TGTGCCAGCAGTCCCGGGACAGGTTCCTACGAGCAGTACTTC
CASSPGTGSYEQYF
>TRBJ2-6|TRBV7-9|.|.
TGTTCCAGCAGCTCCTTACAAAGCTCTGGGGCCAACGTCCTGACTTTC
CSSSSLQSSGANVLTF